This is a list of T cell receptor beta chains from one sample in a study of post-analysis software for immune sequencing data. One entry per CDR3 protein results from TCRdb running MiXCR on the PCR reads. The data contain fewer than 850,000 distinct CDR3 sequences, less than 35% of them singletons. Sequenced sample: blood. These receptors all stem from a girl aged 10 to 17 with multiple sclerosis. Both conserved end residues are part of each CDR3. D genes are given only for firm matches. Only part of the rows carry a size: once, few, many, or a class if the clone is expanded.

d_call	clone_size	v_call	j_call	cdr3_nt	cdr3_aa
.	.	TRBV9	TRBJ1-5	TGTGCCAGCAGCGTAGGGGGGCGCGGCAATCAGCCCCAGCATTTT	CASSVGGRGNQPQHF
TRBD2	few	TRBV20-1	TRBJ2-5	TGCAGTGCTAGAGGACCTAGCGGGGGGGCCAGTGGGCGGACCCAGTACTTC	CSARGPSGGASGRTQYF
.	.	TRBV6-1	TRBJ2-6	TGTGCCAGCAGGCTGTCGACGGGACCCATCACTTCTGGGGCCAACGTCCTGACTTTC	CASRLSTGPITSGANVLTF
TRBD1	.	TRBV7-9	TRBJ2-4	TGTGCCAGCAGCGGAGAGATACAGGGGCCCAAAAACATTCAGTACTTC	CASSGEIQGPKNIQYF
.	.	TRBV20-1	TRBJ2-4	TGCAGTGCTAGAGCGGGCTGGGGGACGCAGTACTTC	CSARAGWGTQYF
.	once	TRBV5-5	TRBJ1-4	TGTGCCAGCAGCTTTTTAAGGGATGAAAAACGGTTTTTT	CASSFLRDEKRFF
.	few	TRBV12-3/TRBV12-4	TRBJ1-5	TGTGCCAGCAGTCCCGAGCCCGTTCAGCCCCAGCATTTT	CASSPEPVQPQHF
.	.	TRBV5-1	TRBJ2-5	TGCGCCAGCAAAGGACCGGGCGGGTACCAAGGGACCCAGTACTTC	CASKGPGGYQGTQYF
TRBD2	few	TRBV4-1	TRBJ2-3	TGCGCCAGCAGCCAAGGGAGCGGGACCCTCAATACGCGGTATTTT	CASSQGSGTLNTRYF
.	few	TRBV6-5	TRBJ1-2	TGTGCCAGCAGACCACTTACAATATTAGGTGGCTCCGGCTACACCTTC	CASRPLTILGGSGYTF
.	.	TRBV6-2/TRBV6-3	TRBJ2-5	TGTGCCAGAAAAACATCAGGTGACCAAGAGACCCAGTACTTC	CARKTSGDQETQYF
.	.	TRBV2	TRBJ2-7	TGTGCCAGCAGTGCACGAGGGCAGGCCCCCTACGAGCAGTACTTC	CASSARGQAPYEQYF
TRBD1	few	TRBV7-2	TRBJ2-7	TGTGCCAGCAGCATAAGGACAGGGGGCGAGCAGTACTTC	CASSIRTGGEQYF